This is a list of T cell receptor beta chains from one sample in a study of blood T cell repertoires in COVID-19. Some clones are missing from TCRdb's copy, which holds only in-frame ones; the method was immunoSEQ multiplex PCR. The sample yields roughly 110,000 clones, around nine tenths seen once. Material: peripheral blood. All receptors come from a man aged 40-55 years with acute or convalescent COVID-19. Both conserved end residues are part of each CDR3. Each record gives: D gene, V gene, clone size, J gene, CDR3 DNA, CDR3 protein. D genes are given only for firm matches. Only part of the rows carry a size: once, few, many, or a class if the clone is expanded.

D: .; V: TRBV18; size: .; J: TRBJ2-5; DNA: TGTGCCAGCTCACCGACCTTGACTACCTGGGAGACCCAGTACTTC; CDR3: CASSPTLTTWETQYF
D: TRBD1; V: TRBV11-3; size: .; J: TRBJ1-5; DNA: TGTGCCAGCAGTTCCGGGACAGGGCAGAATCAGCCCCAGCATTTT; CDR3: CASSSGTGQNQPQHF
D: .; V: TRBV18; size: .; J: TRBJ1-2; DNA: TGTGCCAGCTCAGAAAAGACAGCATATGGCTACACCTTC; CDR3: CASSEKTAYGYTF
D: TRBD1; V: TRBV6-5; size: .; J: TRBJ1-1; DNA: TGTGCCAGCAGGGCGGGACAGGGGAGGACTGAAGCTTTCTTT; CDR3: CASRAGQGRTEAFF
D: TRBD1; V: TRBV24-1; size: .; J: TRBJ2-7; DNA: TGTGCCACCAGTGACCATGGACAGGACAAACGGTACGAGCAGTACTTC; CDR3: CATSDHGQDKRYEQYF
D: TRBD1; V: TRBV5-1; size: .; J: TRBJ1-4; DNA: TGCGCCAGCAGCTTGGTTACAGGGGGAGAAAAACTGTTTTTT; CDR3: CASSLVTGGEKLFF
D: TRBD1; V: TRBV6-5; size: .; J: TRBJ1-1; DNA: TGTGCCAGCAGTAATAGACAGGGTGATGAAGCTTTCTTT; CDR3: CASSNRQGDEAFF
D: .; V: TRBV19; size: .; J: TRBJ2-1; DNA: TGTGCCAGTAGTATAGCCCGGGGGTCGCAGGGGGGCTACAATGAGCAGTTCTTC; CDR3: CASSIARGSQGGYNEQFF
D: .; V: TRBV27; size: .; J: TRBJ1-1; DNA: TGTGCCAGCATCTCGAGAGGGAGCAAAGCTTTCTTT; CDR3: CASISRGSKAFF
D: .; V: TRBV3-1/TRBV3-2; size: .; J: TRBJ1-5; DNA: TGTGCCAGCAGCCAAGTTGGCGGGACCTCGGGGCCCCAGCATTTT; CDR3: CASSQVGGTSGPQHF
D: .; V: TRBV14; size: .; J: TRBJ2-2; DNA: TGTGCCAGCAGCCAATTTCCTAGCAGTACCACCGGGGAGCTGTTTTTT; CDR3: CASSQFPSSTTGELFF
D: TRBD2; V: TRBV19; size: .; J: TRBJ2-7; DNA: TGTGCCAGTATGGCAGCGGGAGGTCCAGTCTACGAGCAGTACTTC; CDR3: CASMAAGGPVYEQYF
D: .; V: TRBV19; size: .; J: TRBJ2-1; DNA: TGTGCCAGTAGTATTCGGGGGAGAGACAATGAGCAGTTCTTC; CDR3: CASSIRGRDNEQFF
D: .; V: TRBV19; size: .; J: TRBJ1-5; DNA: TGTGCCAGTAGGGGGCCTCTCGGTGGACAGCCCCAGCATTTT; CDR3: CASRGPLGGQPQHF
D: .; V: TRBV2; size: .; J: TRBJ2-1; DNA: TGTGCCAGCAGCCCGATTAGCGGCTCCTACAATGAGCAGTTCTTC; CDR3: CASSPISGSYNEQFF
D: .; V: TRBV5-1; size: .; J: TRBJ2-3; DNA: TGCGCCAGCGAAGACAGGATGGGCACAGATACGCAGTATTTT; CDR3: CASEDRMGTDTQYF
D: .; V: TRBV7-9; size: .; J: TRBJ1-1; DNA: TGTGCCAGCAGCCCCCAGGGGATGAGCACTGAAGCTTTCTTT; CDR3: CASSPQGMSTEAFF
D: .; V: TRBV6-5; size: .; J: TRBJ2-3; DNA: TGTGCCAGCAGCCACCTTCGCTCAGAGGGAGATACGCAGTATTTT; CDR3: CASSHLRSEGDTQYF
D: .; V: TRBV7-3; size: .; J: TRBJ2-3; DNA: TGTGCCAGCAGCTCCCAGACTGGGGATACGCAGTATTTT; CDR3: CASSSQTGDTQYF
D: TRBD2; V: TRBV9; size: .; J: TRBJ2-3; DNA: TGTGCCAGCAGCGTAGGGGGGACTAGCGCTAGCACAGATACGCAGTATTTT; CDR3: CASSVGGTSASTDTQYF
D: .; V: TRBV5-6; size: .; J: TRBJ2-7; DNA: TGTGCCAGCAGCTTGGAGCAGGGGCTTCGCTACGAGCAGTACTTC; CDR3: CASSLEQGLRYEQYF
D: .; V: TRBV7-2; size: .; J: TRBJ1-1; DNA: TGTGCCAGCAGCGCTTCGGGAGGGCGGGCTGAAGCTTTCTTT; CDR3: CASSASGGRAEAFF
D: .; V: TRBV5-4; size: .; J: TRBJ2-5; DNA: TGTGCCAGCAGCCCTGGAGTTCTGATAGGGGGAAGTGCAGAGACCCAGTACTTC; CDR3: CASSPGVLIGGSAETQYF
D: .; V: TRBV7-2; size: .; J: TRBJ2-3; DNA: TGTGCCAGCAGCTTAGGGCGCGGGGGCCCGGGTAGAGATACGCAGTATTTT; CDR3: CASSLGRGGPGRDTQYF
D: .; V: TRBV19; size: few; J: TRBJ1-1; DNA: TGTGCCAGTAGTATAGATTCGCGGAACACTGAAGCTTTCTTT; CDR3: CASSIDSRNTEAFF
D: TRBD1; V: TRBV5-5; size: .; J: TRBJ1-1; DNA: TGTGCCAGCAGCCGCAGGACAGGAAAAAACACTGAAGCTTTCTTT; CDR3: CASSRRTGKNTEAFF
D: .; V: TRBV4-3; size: .; J: TRBJ1-4; DNA: TGCGCCAGCAGCCAAGATGTGGGCTATGAAAAACTGTTTTTT; CDR3: CASSQDVGYEKLFF
D: .; V: TRBV5-6; size: .; J: TRBJ1-1; DNA: TGTGCCAGCAGCCCCCCGTGGGGGCGGCACTTGAACACTGAAGCTTTCTTT; CDR3: CASSPPWGRHLNTEAFF
D: .; V: TRBV11-3; size: few; J: TRBJ1-1; DNA: TGTGCCAGCAGTCAGGCGCTGAACACTGAAGCTTTCTTT; CDR3: CASSQALNTEAFF
D: .; V: TRBV12-3/TRBV12-4; size: .; J: TRBJ1-1; DNA: TGTGCCAGCAGTTTGCGAGTGGTCACTGAAGCTTTCTTT; CDR3: CASSLRVVTEAFF
D: .; V: TRBV3-1/TRBV3-2; size: few; J: TRBJ1-2; DNA: TGTGCCAGCAGCCCGCCCCGGGGTCCTAACTATGGCTACACCTTC; CDR3: CASSPPRGPNYGYTF
D: .; V: TRBV19; size: .; J: TRBJ1-2; DNA: TGTGCCAGTAGTATAGCGGCAGAAGTCGGGGGCTACACCTTC; CDR3: CASSIAAEVGGYTF
D: .; V: TRBV18; size: .; J: TRBJ1-5; DNA: TGTGCCAGCTCACGGACAGAAGGTAATCAGCCCCAGCATTTT; CDR3: CASSRTEGNQPQHF
D: TRBD1; V: TRBV7-6; size: .; J: TRBJ2-3; DNA: TGTGCCAGCAGCTTACAACAGGGGTTAGATACGCAGTATTTT; CDR3: CASSLQQGLDTQYF
D: TRBD1; V: TRBV19; size: .; J: TRBJ1-2; DNA: TGTGCCAGTAATAGGGGACAGGGGATCAATGGCTACACCTTC; CDR3: CASNRGQGINGYTF
D: TRBD1; V: TRBV5-6; size: .; J: TRBJ1-2; DNA: TGTGCCAGCAGCAACCCGACAGGGAGAGGAGGCTACACCTTC; CDR3: CASSNPTGRGGYTF
D: .; V: TRBV6-5; size: .; J: TRBJ1-5; DNA: TGTGCCAGCGGGGGGAGGTACAGCAATCAGCCCCAGCATTTT; CDR3: CASGGRYSNQPQHF
D: TRBD1; V: TRBV6-1; size: .; J: TRBJ2-3; DNA: TGTGCCAGCAGTGAAAGGGTGACAGGGGGTACAGATACGCAGTATTTT; CDR3: CASSERVTGGTDTQYF
D: TRBD2; V: TRBV6-6; size: .; J: TRBJ2-2; DNA: TGTGCCAGCAGTCGAAAACTAGCGGGAGCGACCGGCGGGGAGCTGTTTTTT; CDR3: CASSRKLAGATGGELFF
D: TRBD1; V: TRBV30; size: .; J: TRBJ1-2; DNA: TGTGCCTGGAGCGGGACAGGGTTTGGCTACACCTTC; CDR3: CAWSGTGFGYTF
D: .; V: TRBV19; size: .; J: TRBJ2-1; DNA: TGTGCCAGTAGTATAGATCGGGATAGCGGCTTGGGGCAGTTCTTC; CDR3: CASSIDRDSGLGQFF
D: .; V: TRBV24-1; size: once; J: TRBJ2-5; DNA: TGTGCCACCAGTGACCCCGGGACAACCAAGGAGACCCAGTACTTC; CDR3: CATSDPGTTKETQYF
D: TRBD2; V: TRBV27; size: once; J: TRBJ2-7; DNA: TGTGCCAGCAAACTAGCGGGCTCGGCGTACGAGCAGTACTTC; CDR3: CASKLAGSAYEQYF
D: TRBD1; V: TRBV5-1; size: .; J: TRBJ2-7; DNA: TGCGCCAGCAGTTTAACAGGGGTCTCCTCCTACGAGCAGTACTTC; CDR3: CASSLTGVSSYEQYF
D: TRBD1; V: TRBV20-1; size: .; J: TRBJ1-2; DNA: TGCAGTGCTGTAACAGGGGAAGGCTACACCTTC; CDR3: CSAVTGEGYTF
D: TRBD1; V: TRBV20-1; size: few; J: TRBJ1-1; DNA: TGCAGTGCTAGTCCGACAGGGATGAACACTGAAGCTTTCTTT; CDR3: CSASPTGMNTEAFF
D: TRBD2; V: TRBV7-9; size: .; J: TRBJ2-1; DNA: TGTGCCAGCAGCTTACGGACTAGCGGGAGAAAAGGCAATGAGCAGTTCTTC; CDR3: CASSLRTSGRKGNEQFF
D: .; V: TRBV30; size: .; J: TRBJ1-2; DNA: TGTGCCTGGAGTACCCCAGGGTCCTTCTATGGCTACACCTTC; CDR3: CAWSTPGSFYGYTF
D: .; V: TRBV6-1; size: .; J: TRBJ1-2; DNA: TGTGCCAGCAGTGAAGGGGGGGACTATGGCTACACCTTC; CDR3: CASSEGGDYGYTF
D: TRBD1; V: TRBV30; size: .; J: TRBJ1-1; DNA: TGTGCCTGGAAGGACAGGCAGAACACTGAAGCTTTCTTT; CDR3: CAWKDRQNTEAFF
D: TRBD1; V: TRBV29-1; size: few; J: TRBJ2-1; DNA: TGCAGCGTTGATGATACGCAGGGGGTCAATGAGCAGTTCTTC; CDR3: CSVDDTQGVNEQFF
D: .; V: TRBV4-1; size: many; J: TRBJ1-2; DNA: TGCGCCAGCAGCCAAGACAGGGGCGGCTATGGCTACACCTTC; CDR3: CASSQDRGGYGYTF
D: TRBD2; V: TRBV11-2; size: .; J: TRBJ2-2; DNA: TGTGCCAGCAGCTTATCGACTAGCGGGAGGAGGTACACCGGGGAGCTGTTTTTT; CDR3: CASSLSTSGRRYTGELFF
D: TRBD2; V: TRBV10-2; size: .; J: TRBJ2-5; DNA: TGCGCCAGCAGTGAGTCGTTGGTAGCGGGATACCAAGAGACCCAGTACTTC; CDR3: CASSESLVAGYQETQYF
D: .; V: TRBV7-9; size: .; J: TRBJ1-3; DNA: TGTGCCAGCAGCTTACCGGGACAAAGCTCTGGAAACACCATATATTTT; CDR3: CASSLPGQSSGNTIYF
D: .; V: TRBV6-5; size: .; J: TRBJ2-3; DNA: TGTGCCAGCAGCCCAAACCCCATCGGGGATACGCAGTATTTT; CDR3: CASSPNPIGDTQYF